A selection of T cell receptor beta chains follows, all from one sample in a study of cytomegalovirus exposure and HLA in healthy donors. Only in-frame clones appear in the TCRdb table, and some are missing; sequencing was by immunoSEQ multiplex PCR. The sample lists roughly 150,000 clones, about 85% occurring once. The sample consisted of PBMCs. The origin of the receptors is a young man in good health and CMV-seropositive. CDR3s include the opening cysteine and the closing phenylalanine or tryptophan. Fields, in order: J gene, clone size, D gene, V gene, CDR3 protein, CDR3 DNA. The D gene is left open where the match is weak. Only part of the rows carry a size: once, few, many, or a class if the clone is expanded.

TRBJ1-5	-	-	TRBV6-6	CASSYSLGRQNQPQHF	TGTGCCAGCAGTTACTCACTAGGGCGGCAAAATCAGCCCCAGCATTTT
TRBJ2-4	once	TRBD2	TRBV11-3	CASSNRGLAKNIQYF	TGTGCCAGCAGCAACCGGGGACTAGCTAAAAACATTCAGTACTTC
TRBJ2-5	-	-	TRBV7-9	CASRLSGRGETQYF	TGTGCCAGCAGGCTGTCCGGCCGGGGAGAGACCCAGTACTTC
TRBJ2-3	-	TRBD2	TRBV29-1	CSVVAGGTDTQYF	TGCAGCGTTGTGGCGGGGGGAACAGATACGCAGTATTTT
TRBJ1-1	few	-	TRBV29-1	CSPDSDNTEAFF	TGCAGCCCTGACTCAGATAACACTGAAGCTTTCTTT
TRBJ1-2	-	TRBD1	TRBV5-1	CASSPGPGQGALYGYTF	TGCGCCAGCAGCCCGGGGCCGGGACAGGGGGCGCTCTATGGCTACACCTTC
TRBJ2-7	-	-	TRBV21-1	CASSKGPGQQVSEQYF	TGTGCCAGCAGCAAAGGACCTGGCCAGCAGGTTAGCGAGCAGTACTTC
TRBJ2-3	-	-	TRBV5-1	CASSLGGSTDTQYF	TGCGCCAGCAGCTTGGGCGGGAGCACAGATACGCAGTATTTT
TRBJ1-1	few	-	TRBV5-4	CASSPWNTEAFF	TGTGCCAGCAGCCCCTGGAACACTGAAGCTTTCTTT
TRBJ2-3	-	TRBD1	TRBV7-2	CASSQVRGRTDTQYF	TGTGCCAGCAGCCAAGTCAGGGGGCGCACAGATACGCAGTATTTT
TRBJ1-1	-	-	TRBV11-3	CASSLTGEYTEAFF	TGTGCCAGCAGCTTAACGGGAGAGTACACTGAAGCTTTCTTT
TRBJ2-7	few	TRBD2	TRBV2	CASSAPFGGGTYEQYF	TGTGCCAGCAGTGCTCCTTTCGGGGGAGGGACCTACGAGCAGTACTTC
TRBJ1-1	few	-	TRBV13	CASSLVRGGGEAFF	TGTGCCAGCAGCTTAGTACGAGGAGGAGGTGAAGCTTTCTTT
TRBJ2-1	-	TRBD2	TRBV5-1	CASSSGLAGAYNEQFF	TGCGCCAGCAGCTCGGGACTAGCGGGAGCCTACAATGAGCAGTTCTTC
TRBJ2-2	-	TRBD2	TRBV7-8	CASSLESLAGDWDTGELFF	TGTGCCAGCAGCTTAGAGTCGCTAGCGGGGGACTGGGACACCGGGGAGCTGTTTTTT
TRBJ2-7	-	TRBD1	TRBV4-1	CASSQDTGTGQYEQYF	TGCGCCAGCAGCCAAGATACCGGGACAGGACAATACGAGCAGTACTTC
TRBJ2-5	-	-	TRBV2	CASRELNPQAQYF	TGTGCCAGCAGGGAATTAAACCCCCAGGCCCAGTACTTC
TRBJ1-2	-	TRBD1	TRBV7-2	CASSYTIGTENYGYTF	TGTGCCAGCAGCTATACTATCGGGACAGAGAACTATGGCTACACCTTC
TRBJ2-7	-	TRBD2	TRBV5-1	CASSSGTRDSEQYF	TGCGCCAGCAGCTCCGGGACTAGGGATTCCGAGCAGTACTTC
TRBJ2-7	once	TRBD1	TRBV15	CATSRSWTGEAYEQYF	TGTGCCACCAGCAGATCTTGGACAGGGGAGGCCTACGAGCAGTACTTC
TRBJ2-1	-	TRBD2	TRBV5-1	CASSSWGLGIDEQFF	TGCGCCAGCAGCTCTTGGGGACTAGGGATTGATGAGCAGTTCTTC
TRBJ2-4	-	-	TRBV5-4	CASSSRPRESDIQYF	TGTGCCAGCAGCTCACGTCCCCGTGAGTCGGACATTCAGTACTTC
TRBJ2-1	few	TRBD1	TRBV7-3	CASSAPGQGHNEQFF	TGTGCCAGCAGCGCTCCGGGACAGGGGCACAATGAGCAGTTCTTC
TRBJ1-1	-	TRBD1	TRBV10-3	CASSYQGAVEAFF	TGTGCCAGCAGTTACCAGGGGGCGGTTGAAGCTTTCTTT
TRBJ1-5	-	TRBD1	TRBV19	CASSYGTVNQPQHF	TGTGCCAGTAGTTATGGGACAGTTAATCAGCCCCAGCATTTT
TRBJ1-4	few	-	TRBV5-4	CASSLAKSGNEKLFF	TGTGCCAGCAGCTTGGCCAAGTCAGGAAATGAAAAACTGTTTTTT
TRBJ1-2	-	-	TRBV6-6	CATARQELNGYTF	TGTGCCACCGCAAGACAGGAATTGAATGGCTACACCTTC
TRBJ2-7	-	TRBD2	TRBV7-2	CASSLAPRGRFYEQYF	TGTGCCAGCAGCTTAGCCCCCCGCGGGAGGTTCTACGAGCAGTACTTC
TRBJ2-1	once	-	TRBV11-3	CASSLYPRDINQQFF	TGTGCCAGCAGCCTATACCCCCGGGATATCAATCAGCAGTTCTTC
TRBJ1-4	-	-	TRBV15	CATSRDYNEKLFF	TGTGCCACCAGCAGAGACTATAATGAAAAACTGTTTTTT
TRBJ1-2	-	TRBD1	TRBV18	CASSALGQGEAYGYTF	TGTGCCAGCTCAGCCCTAGGACAGGGAGAGGCGTATGGCTACACCTTC
TRBJ1-4	few	-	TRBV7-9	CASSHRGLNEKLFF	TGTGCCAGCAGCCATAGGGGACTTAATGAAAAACTGTTTTTT
TRBJ2-1	-	-	TRBV9	CASSRTTTSYNEQFF	TGTGCCAGCAGCCGTACTACAACCTCCTACAATGAGCAGTTCTTC
TRBJ2-5	-	-	TRBV6-1	CASSSGHPQETQYF	TGTGCCAGCAGTTCCGGACACCCTCAAGAGACCCAGTACTTC
TRBJ1-6	-	-	TRBV5-6	CASSWKGFGSPLHF	TGTGCCAGCAGCTGGAAGGGGTTCGGTTCACCCCTCCACTTT
TRBJ2-1	-	TRBD2	TRBV15	CATRYDPRTSGTNEQFF	TGTGCCACCCGTTATGATCCAAGGACTAGCGGGACTAATGAGCAGTTCTTC
TRBJ2-1	-	TRBD2	TRBV27	CASSTPPGLAGSEQFF	TGTGCCAGCAGTACCCCTCCGGGACTAGCGGGTAGTGAGCAGTTCTTC
TRBJ2-7	-	TRBD1	TRBV5-1	CASSKGTGSDEQYF	TGCGCCAGCAGCAAAGGGACAGGGTCAGACGAGCAGTACTTC
TRBJ2-1	-	TRBD2	TRBV7-9	CASSLAAGDYNEQFF	TGTGCCAGCAGCTTAGCAGCGGGAGACTACAATGAGCAGTTCTTC
TRBJ2-4	-	-	TRBV27	CASRTGDSIQYF	TGTGCCAGTAGGACGGGGGATAGCATTCAGTACTTC
TRBJ2-7	-	-	TRBV5-1	CASSRGQPYADEQYF	TGCGCCAGCAGCCGTGGACAACCGTACGCCGACGAGCAGTACTTC
TRBJ2-3	-	TRBD2	TRBV14	CASSQDLAGESDTQYF	TGTGCCAGCAGCCAAGATCTAGCGGGAGAGTCCGATACGCAGTATTTT
TRBJ2-1	-	TRBD2	TRBV18	CASSRERELGNEQFF	TGTGCCAGCTCACGTGAGCGGGAGCTGGGAAATGAGCAGTTCTTC
TRBJ1-2	once	-	TRBV10-3	CAISDINYGYTF	TGTGCCATCAGTGACATCAACTATGGCTACACCTTC
TRBJ2-3	-	-	TRBV6-6	CASSYGSFTDTQYF	TGTGCCAGCAGTTACGGGAGCTTCACAGATACGCAGTATTTT
TRBJ1-3	-	-	TRBV28	CASSAWGGSGNTIYF	TGTGCCAGCAGTGCCTGGGGGGGCTCTGGAAACACCATATATTTT
TRBJ2-5	-	-	TRBV11-3	CASSLPTGKRETQYF	TGTGCCAGCAGCCTGCCGACAGGAAAGAGGGAGACCCAGTACTTC
TRBJ2-2	-	-	TRBV6-5	CASSKQGWTGELFF	TGTGCCAGCAGTAAGCAGGGGTGGACCGGGGAGCTGTTTTTT
TRBJ1-4	-	-	TRBV9	CASSEEGSLNEKLFF	TGTGCCAGCAGCGAGGAGGGCAGTCTCAATGAAAAACTGTTTTTT